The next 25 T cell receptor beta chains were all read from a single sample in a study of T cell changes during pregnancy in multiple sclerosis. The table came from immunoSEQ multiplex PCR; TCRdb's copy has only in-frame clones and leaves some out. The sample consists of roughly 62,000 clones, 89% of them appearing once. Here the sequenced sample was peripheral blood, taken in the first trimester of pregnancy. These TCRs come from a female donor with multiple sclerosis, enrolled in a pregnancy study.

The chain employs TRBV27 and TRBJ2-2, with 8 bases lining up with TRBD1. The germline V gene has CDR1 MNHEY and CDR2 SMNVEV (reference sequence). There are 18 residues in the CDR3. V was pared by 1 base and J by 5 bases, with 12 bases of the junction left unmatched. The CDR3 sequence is CASSLYLGTGWLTGELFF. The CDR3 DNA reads TGTGCCAGCAGTTTATATTTGGGGACAGGATGGTTGACCGGGGAGCTGTTTTTT.

The DNA of the CDR3 is TGTGCCAGCAGCTGGGACAGGTACGAGCAGTACTTC. It translates to CASSWDRYEQYF. The J gene is TRBJ2-7, the V gene TRBV5-6; 8 bases map to TRBD1. CDR1 is SGHDT and CDR2 is YYEEEE in the germline V gene. V shed 3 bases, J shed 4 bases, and the junction held 0 bases outside the gene matches. The CDR3 runs to 12 residues.

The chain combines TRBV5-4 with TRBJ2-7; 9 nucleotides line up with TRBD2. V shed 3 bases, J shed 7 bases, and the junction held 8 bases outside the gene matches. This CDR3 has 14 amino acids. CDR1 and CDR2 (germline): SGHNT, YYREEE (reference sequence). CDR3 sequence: CASSWAGGLGEQYF. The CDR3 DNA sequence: TGTGCCAGCAGCTGGGCGGGAGGGCTGGGGGAGCAGTACTTC. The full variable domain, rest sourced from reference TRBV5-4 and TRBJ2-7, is ETGVTQSPTHLIKTRGQQVTLRCSSQSGHNTVSWYQQALGQGPQFIFQYYREEENGRGNFPPRFSGLQFPNYSSELNVNALELDDSALYLCASSWAGGLGEQYFGPGTRLTVT.

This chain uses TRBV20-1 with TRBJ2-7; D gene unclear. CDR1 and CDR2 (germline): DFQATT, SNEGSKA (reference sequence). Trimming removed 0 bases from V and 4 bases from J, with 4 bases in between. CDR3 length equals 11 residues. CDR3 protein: CSARDGYEQYF. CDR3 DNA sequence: TGCAGTGCTAGAGACGGTTACGAGCAGTACTTC.

The CDR3 nucleotides read TGTGCCAGCTGGGGACTTAACTATGGCTACACCTTC. Translation: CASWGLNYGYTF. This chain joins TRBV9 and TRBJ1-2, with D possibly being TRBD1 (5 bases). V dropped 7 bases and J dropped 1 base, with 8 bases sitting between them. Germline V CDR1 and CDR2: SGDLS, YYNGEE. The CDR3 runs to 12 residues.

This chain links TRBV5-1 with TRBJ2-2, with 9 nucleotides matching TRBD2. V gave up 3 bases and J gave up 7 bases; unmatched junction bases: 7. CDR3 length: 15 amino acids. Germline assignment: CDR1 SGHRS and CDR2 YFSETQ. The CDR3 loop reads CASSYNSGRGGELFF. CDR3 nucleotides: TGCGCCAGCAGCTACAATAGCGGGAGAGGCGGGGAGCTGTTTTTT.

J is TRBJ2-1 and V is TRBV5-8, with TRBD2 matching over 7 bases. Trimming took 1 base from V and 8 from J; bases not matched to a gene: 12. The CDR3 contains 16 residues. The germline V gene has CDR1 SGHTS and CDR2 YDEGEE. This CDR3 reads CASSLYGGSKNDEQFF. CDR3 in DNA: TGTGCCAGCAGCTTGTATGGCGGGAGCAAGAACGATGAGCAGTTCTTC.

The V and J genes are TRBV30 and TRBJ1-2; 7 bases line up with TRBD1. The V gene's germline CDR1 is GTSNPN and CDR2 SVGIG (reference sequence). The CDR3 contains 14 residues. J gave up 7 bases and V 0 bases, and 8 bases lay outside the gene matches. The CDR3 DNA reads TGTGCCTGGAGTGTGGGACAGAAGGTCGGTGGCTACACCTTC. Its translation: CAWSVGQKVGGYTF.

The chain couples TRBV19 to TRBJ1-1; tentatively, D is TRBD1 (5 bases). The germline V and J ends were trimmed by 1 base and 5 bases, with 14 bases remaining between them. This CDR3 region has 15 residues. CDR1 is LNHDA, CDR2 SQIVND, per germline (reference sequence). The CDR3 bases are TGTGCCAGTAGTATAGCTGGCAGGGTGGGGACTGAAGCTTTCTTT. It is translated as CASSIAGRVGTEAFF.

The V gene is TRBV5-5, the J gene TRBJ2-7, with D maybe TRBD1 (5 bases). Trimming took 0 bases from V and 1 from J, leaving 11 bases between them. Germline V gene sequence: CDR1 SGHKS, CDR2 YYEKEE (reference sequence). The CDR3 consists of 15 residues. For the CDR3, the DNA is TGTGCCAGCAGCTTGGCTCTCACAGGTTCCTACGAGCAGTACTTC. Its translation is CASSLALTGSYEQYF.

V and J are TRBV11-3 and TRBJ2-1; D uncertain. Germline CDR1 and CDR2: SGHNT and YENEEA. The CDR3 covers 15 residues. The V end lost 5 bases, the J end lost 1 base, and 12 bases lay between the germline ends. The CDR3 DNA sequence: TGTGCCAGCAGCGCCGATGGAGATTCCTACAATGAGCAGTTCTTC. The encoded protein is CASSADGDSYNEQFF.

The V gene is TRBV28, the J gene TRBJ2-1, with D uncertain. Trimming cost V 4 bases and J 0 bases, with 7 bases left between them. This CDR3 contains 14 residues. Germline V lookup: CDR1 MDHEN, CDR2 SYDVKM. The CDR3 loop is CASSYSSSYNEQFF. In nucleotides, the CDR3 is TGTGCCAGCAGTTACTCATCCTCCTACAATGAGCAGTTCTTC.

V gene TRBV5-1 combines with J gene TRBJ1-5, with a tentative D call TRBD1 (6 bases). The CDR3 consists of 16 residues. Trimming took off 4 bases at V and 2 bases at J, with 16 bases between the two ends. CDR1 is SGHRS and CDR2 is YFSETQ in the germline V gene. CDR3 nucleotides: TGCGCCAGCAGCCCCGGACAGCTCTGGGGCAATCAGCCCCAGCATTTT. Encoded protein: CASSPGQLWGNQPQHF. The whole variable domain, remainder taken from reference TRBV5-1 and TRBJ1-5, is KAGVTQTPRYLIKTRGQQVTLSCSPISGHRSVSWYQQTPGQGLQFLFEYFSETQRNKGNFPGRFSGRQFSNSRSEMNVSTLELGDSALYLCASSPGQLWGNQPQHFGDGTRLSIL.

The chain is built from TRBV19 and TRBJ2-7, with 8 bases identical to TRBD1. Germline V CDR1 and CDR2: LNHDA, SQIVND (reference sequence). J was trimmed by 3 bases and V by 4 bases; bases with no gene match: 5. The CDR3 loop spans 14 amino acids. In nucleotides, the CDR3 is TGTGCCAGTAGTAGCCCAGGGGGCGGCTACGAGCAGTACTTC. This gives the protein CASSSPGGGYEQYF.

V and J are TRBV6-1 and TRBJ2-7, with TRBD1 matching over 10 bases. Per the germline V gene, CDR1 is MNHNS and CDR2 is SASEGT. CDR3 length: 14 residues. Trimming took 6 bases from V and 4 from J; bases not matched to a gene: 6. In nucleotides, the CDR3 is TGTGCCAGCAGGGGACAGGGGTTTCTGTACGAGCAGTACTTC. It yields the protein CASRGQGFLYEQYF.

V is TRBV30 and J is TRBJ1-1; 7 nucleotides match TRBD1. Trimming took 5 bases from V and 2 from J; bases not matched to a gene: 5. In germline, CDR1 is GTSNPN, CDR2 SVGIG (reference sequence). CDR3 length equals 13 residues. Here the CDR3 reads CAWGTDLNTEAFF. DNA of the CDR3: TGTGCCTGGGGGACAGACTTAAACACTGAAGCTTTCTTT.

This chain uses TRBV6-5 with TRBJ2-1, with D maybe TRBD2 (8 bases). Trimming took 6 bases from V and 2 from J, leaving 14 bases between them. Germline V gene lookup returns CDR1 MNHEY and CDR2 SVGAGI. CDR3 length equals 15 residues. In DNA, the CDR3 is TGTGCCAGCAGGCGTAGCGGGACAGCCTACAATGAGCAGTTCTTC. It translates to CASRRSGTAYNEQFF.

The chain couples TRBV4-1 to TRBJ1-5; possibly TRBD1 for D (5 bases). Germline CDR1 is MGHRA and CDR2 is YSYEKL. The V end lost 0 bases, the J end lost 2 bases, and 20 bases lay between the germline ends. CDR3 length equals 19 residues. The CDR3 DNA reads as TGCGCCAGCAGCCAAGAACTCCAGGGATATGGGCTTGGCAATCAGCCCCAGCATTTT. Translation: CASSQELQGYGLGNQPQHF.

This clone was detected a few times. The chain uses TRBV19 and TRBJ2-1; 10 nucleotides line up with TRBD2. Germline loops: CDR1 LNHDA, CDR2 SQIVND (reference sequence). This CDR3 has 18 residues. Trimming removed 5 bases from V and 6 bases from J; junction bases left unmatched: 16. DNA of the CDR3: TGTGCCAGTAGTCCAGTCAGTAGCGGGAGGTTCTTGGGCAATGAGCAGTTCTTC. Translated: CASSPVSSGRFLGNEQFF.

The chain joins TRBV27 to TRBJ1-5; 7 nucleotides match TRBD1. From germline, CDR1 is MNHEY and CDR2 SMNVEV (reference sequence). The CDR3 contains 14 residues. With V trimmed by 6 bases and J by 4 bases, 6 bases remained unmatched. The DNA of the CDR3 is TGTGCCAGCAGACCCTCAGGGGGTAATCAGCCCCAGCATTTT. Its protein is CASRPSGGNQPQHF.

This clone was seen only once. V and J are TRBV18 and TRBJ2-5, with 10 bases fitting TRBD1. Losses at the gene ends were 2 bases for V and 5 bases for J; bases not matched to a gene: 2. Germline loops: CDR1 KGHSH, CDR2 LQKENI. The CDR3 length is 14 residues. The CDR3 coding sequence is TGTGCCAGCTCACCAGGGACAGGGGAGGAGACCCAGTACTTC. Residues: CASSPGTGEETQYF.

CDR3 nucleotide sequence: TGTGCCAGCAGCAACAGGGGGCCGGGGACTAGCGGGGGACAGCATTACACAGATACGCAGTATTTT. It yields the protein CASSNRGPGTSGGQHYTDTQYF. This chain links TRBV9 with TRBJ2-3; 14 bases are shared with TRBD2. V shed 4 bases and J 2 bases; nucleotides not matched to a gene: 21. Germline values: CDR1 SGDLS, CDR2 YYNGEE. CDR3 length: 22 residues.

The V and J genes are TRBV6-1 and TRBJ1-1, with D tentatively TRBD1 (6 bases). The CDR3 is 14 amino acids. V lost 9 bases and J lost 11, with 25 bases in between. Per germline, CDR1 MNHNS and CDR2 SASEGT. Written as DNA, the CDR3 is TGTGCCAGTGGGGGGGCGGATTGGGACCCGCGGGCTTTCTTT. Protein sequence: CASGGADWDPRAFF.

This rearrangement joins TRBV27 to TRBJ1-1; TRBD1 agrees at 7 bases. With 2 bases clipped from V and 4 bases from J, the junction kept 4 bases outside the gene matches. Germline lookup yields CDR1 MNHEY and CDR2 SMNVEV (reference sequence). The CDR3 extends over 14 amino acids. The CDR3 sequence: CASSLQGGGTEAFF. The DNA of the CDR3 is TGTGCCAGCAGTTTACAGGGGGGCGGCACTGAAGCTTTCTTT.

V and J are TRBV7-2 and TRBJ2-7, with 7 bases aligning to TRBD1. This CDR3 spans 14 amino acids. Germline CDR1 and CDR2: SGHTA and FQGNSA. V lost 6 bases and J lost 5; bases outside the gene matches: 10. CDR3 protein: CASRQGRTGDEQYF. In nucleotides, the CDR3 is TGTGCCAGCAGACAAGGCCGGACAGGTGACGAGCAGTACTTC.